A single sample gave rise to the 20 T cell receptor beta chains below, sequenced in a study of cytomegalovirus exposure and HLA in healthy donors listed by TCRdb under 2017. Libraries were made using the immunoSEQ multiplex PCR assay. For the multiplex PCR, a mixture combining 60 forward primers for TCR Vbeta segments and 13 reverse primers for TCR Jbeta segments was used. This is the immuneACCESS table as TCRdb keeps it, with only in-frame sequences that have V and J called. A part of the clones is gone; compared with another copy, unresolved V genes explain less than half, and the rest is unexplained. Counted in this sample were 110,000 or so clones; over 80% of them appeared once. Clones ranked in the top ten supply under 6.5% of the sample. The sequencing sample was made of PBMCs. The receptor source for this set is a man younger than 35 in good health and CMV-seronegative.

This chain joins TRBV21-1 and TRBJ1-1; the listed D gene, TRBD1, was not tested against the DNA. TRBV21-1 is reported as a pseudogene. This CDR3 is built from 17 residues. The chain's CDR3 is CASRDVDRGIFSTEAFF. CDR3 coding DNA: TGTGCCAGCAGGGACGTGGACAGGGGAATTTTCAGCACTGAAGCTTTCTTT.

The V gene is TRBV5-4, the J gene TRBJ2-3; D perhaps matches TRBD2 (6 bases). Per the germline V gene, CDR1 is SGHNT and CDR2 is YYREEE (reference sequence). The CDR3 totals 16 residues. Trimming took 4 bases from V and 2 from J, leaving 17 bases between them. CDR3 sequence (DNA): TGTGCCAGCAGCCCGGAACCGGGACTTATCACAGATACGCAGTATTTT. Protein sequence: CASSPEPGLITDTQYF.

With respect to this clone: The junction does not match germline at one end; this may be a read error. This chain connects TRBV7-9 to TRBJ1-1; tentative D call: TRBD1 (6 bases). Germline V gene data show CDR1 as SEHNR and CDR2 as FQNEAQ (reference sequence). This CDR3 region has 14 residues. Here the CDR3 DNA reads TGCGCCAGCAGCCGCACAGGGATGAACACTGAAGCTTTCTTT. This encodes CASSRTGMNTEAFF.

The rearrangement uses TRBV7-2 and TRBJ1-2; D remains unclear. Trimming left V 4 bases short and J 7 bases short, with 19 bases between. Germline CDR1 and CDR2: SGHTA and FQGNSA. The CDR3 runs to 15 residues. The CDR3 bases are TGTGCCAGCAGCTCCTACACGGACGGGGAGGGTGGCTACACCTTC. Its translation is CASSSYTDGEGGYTF.

The rearrangement uses TRBV6-4 and TRBJ2-2, with unresolved D. The V gene lost 2 bases and the J gene lost 7 bases, with 8 bases spanning the gap. The CDR3 totals 13 residues. Germline V gene data show CDR1 as MRHNA and CDR2 as SNTAGT. The CDR3 bases are TGTGCCAGCAGTGACCGAGATCGCGGGGAGCTGTTTTTT. Its protein is CASSDRDRGELFF.

This clone was picked up a small number of times. Additional DNA sequences in this sample encode the identical CDR3. This chain links TRBV6-5 with TRBJ2-7; TRBD2 aligns across 8 bases. J was trimmed by 2 bases and V by 2 bases; bases with no gene match: 5. The germline gives CDR1 MNHEY, CDR2 SVGAGI. This CDR3 has 15 amino acids. The CDR3 here is CASSYSSGSTYEQYF. The DNA of the CDR3 is TGTGCCAGCAGTTACAGCAGCGGGAGTACCTACGAGCAGTACTTC.

The rearrangement links TRBV7-3 to TRBJ2-5; TRBD1 matches at 7 bases. V was clipped by 2 bases and J by 5 bases; unmatched bases: 11. Looked up from germline, CDR1 is SGHTA and CDR2 is FQGTGA. The CDR3 contains 16 residues. CDR3 protein: CASSLVGLRGPETQYF. CDR3 in DNA: TGTGCCAGCAGCTTAGTTGGTTTGAGGGGGCCTGAGACCCAGTACTTC.

This rearrangement joins TRBV19 to TRBJ1-1; 11 bases agree with TRBD1. Germline-derived CDR1 and CDR2 are LNHDA and SQIVND (reference sequence). CDR3 length equals 15 residues. V trimming: 10 bases; J trimming: 5 bases; junction bases outside the gene matches: 12. DNA for the CDR3: TGTGCCATGTCCCGGACAGGGGGCATGGGAACTGAAGCTTTCTTT. It specifies CAMSRTGGMGTEAFF.

Only a few counts were recorded for this clone. V gene TRBV6-5 combines with J gene TRBJ2-7, with 9 bases that match TRBD2. V lost 7 bases to trimming and J lost 7 bases; unmatched junction nucleotides: 11. This CDR3 region has 14 residues. The germline gives CDR1 MNHEY, CDR2 SVGAGI. DNA for the CDR3: TGTGCCAGCACCAAACTAGCGGGTCTCGGAGAGCAGTACTTC. Amino acid sequence: CASTKLAGLGEQYF.

The CDR3 bases are TGTGCCAGCAGCTTAGTTTCTAGCGGAACCTACAATGAGCAGTTCTTC. This codes for CASSLVSSGTYNEQFF. The chain is built from TRBV7-9 and TRBJ2-1; 7 positions match TRBD2. This CDR3 has 16 amino acids. The J segment lost 2 bases and the V segment lost 1 base, leaving 5 bases of the junction unmatched. Per the germline V gene, CDR1 is SEHNR and CDR2 is FQNEAQ (reference sequence).

The V gene is TRBV7-2, the J gene TRBJ1-1; tentative D call: TRBD1 (5 bases). V lost 11 bases and J 4 bases, leaving 14 bases between the germline ends. This CDR3 contains 12 residues. Germline CDR1 and CDR2: SGHTA and FQGNSA. CDR3 residues: CAGGDSPTEAFF. The CDR3 region has the DNA TGTGCCGGGGGGGATTCTCCCACTGAAGCTTTCTTT.

Worth noting for this clone: This same CDR3 is encoded by further DNA sequences in the sample. This chain uses TRBV5-4 with TRBJ1-4; D uncertain. The CDR3 length is 13 residues. V was shortened by 0 bases and J by 5 bases, with 5 bases between the two germline ends. Germline V gene data show CDR1 as SGHNT and CDR2 as YYREEE (reference sequence). Here the CDR3 DNA reads TGTGCCAGCAGCTTGGGAGGGAATGAAAAACTGTTTTTT. It codes for CASSLGGNEKLFF.

A remark on this clone: A junction boundary mismatches the germline segment, possibly from a read error. The V gene is TRBV7-6, the J gene TRBJ1-1, with D possibly being TRBD1 (5 bases). The germline CDR1 and CDR2 sequences are SGHVS and FNYEAQ. The CDR3 sequence is 14 residues long. The CDR3, as DNA: TGTGCCAGCGGCTTAAATCGGGGGTCGGGGGGAGCTTTCTTT. Translating it yields CASGLNRGSGGAFF.

The V and J genes are TRBV5-1 and TRBJ2-1; TRBD2 is a possible D gene (5 bases). V was clipped by 2 bases and J by 5 bases, with 17 bases between them. The CDR3 consists of 16 residues. Germline V gene lookup returns CDR1 SGHRS and CDR2 YFSETQ. DNA for the CDR3: TGCGCCAGCAGCTTTGCCTTCCCTTGGGGAGACAATGAGCAGTTCTTC. It yields the protein CASSFAFPWGDNEQFF. Combining the CDR3 with reference TRBV5-1 and TRBJ2-1 gives the whole variable domain KAGVTQTPRYLIKTRGQQVTLSCSPISGHRSVSWYQQTPGQGLQFLFEYFSETQRNKGNFPGRFSGRQFSNSRSEMNVSTLELGDSALYLCASSFAFPWGDNEQFFGPGTRLTVL.

This clone appeared a few times. V and J are TRBV7-9 and TRBJ1-1; D is possibly TRBD1 (5 bases). From germline, CDR1 is SEHNR and CDR2 FQNEAQ (reference sequence). The ends were cut back, 7 bases at V and 5 bases at J, with 20 bases in the middle. This CDR3 contains 15 residues. CDR3 region: CASIRLGGVVTEAFF. DNA of the CDR3: TGTGCCAGCATTCGCCTGGGGGGGGTTGTGACTGAAGCTTTCTTT.

V usage is TRBV10-1 and J usage is TRBJ2-1, with TRBD2 identical over 7 bases. This CDR3 is built from 14 residues. Germline CDR1 is WNHNN and CDR2 is SYGVQD (reference sequence). V dropped 5 bases and J dropped 0; count of bases not matched to a gene: 1. This chain's CDR3 is CASSPGGSYNEQFF. CDR3 nucleotides: TGCGCCAGCAGTCCGGGAGGCTCCTACAATGAGCAGTTCTTC.

CDR3 DNA: TGTGCCATCAGAACTTCCGGGACAGGAACCTACGAGCAGTACTTC. This codes for CAIRTSGTGTYEQYF. V is TRBV10-3 and J is TRBJ2-7, with 8 bases matching TRBD1. CDR3 length equals 15 residues. The trim removed 6 bases at V and 2 bases at J, leaving 9 bases unmatched. Germline V gene lookup returns CDR1 ENHRY and CDR2 SYGVKD.

This sequence joins TRBV27 and TRBJ2-1; possible D gene TRBD2, 5 bases. This CDR3 has 17 amino acids. The germline CDR1 and CDR2 sequences are MNHEY and SMNVEV (reference sequence). V lost 0 bases to trimming and J lost 4 bases, with 16 bases between them. The CDR3 loop is CASSLSLRTQRYNEQFF. CDR3 sequence (DNA): TGTGCCAGCAGTTTATCGTTACGGACTCAAAGGTACAATGAGCAGTTCTTC.

This clone was recorded only once. The rearrangement links TRBV10-2 to TRBJ2-1, with 8 bases identical to TRBD2. CDR3 length equals 15 residues. The ends lost 7 bases at V and 5 bases at J; junction bases unmatched: 10. Germline V gene data show CDR1 as WSHSY and CDR2 as SAAADI. Here the CDR3 DNA reads TGCGCCAGCAAACAAAGCGGGGGTCAGGACAATGAGCAGTTCTTC. Amino acid sequence: CASKQSGGQDNEQFF.

The V and J genes are TRBV5-4 and TRBJ2-2; D not resolved. The CDR3 has 14 amino acids. V dropped 4 bases and J dropped 1 base, with 8 bases sitting between them. CDR1 is SGHNT and CDR2 is YYREEE in the germline V gene (reference sequence). The CDR3 DNA reads as TGTGCCAGCAGCCCCGCTAAGAACACCGGGGAGCTGTTTTTT. This sequence encodes CASSPAKNTGELFF.